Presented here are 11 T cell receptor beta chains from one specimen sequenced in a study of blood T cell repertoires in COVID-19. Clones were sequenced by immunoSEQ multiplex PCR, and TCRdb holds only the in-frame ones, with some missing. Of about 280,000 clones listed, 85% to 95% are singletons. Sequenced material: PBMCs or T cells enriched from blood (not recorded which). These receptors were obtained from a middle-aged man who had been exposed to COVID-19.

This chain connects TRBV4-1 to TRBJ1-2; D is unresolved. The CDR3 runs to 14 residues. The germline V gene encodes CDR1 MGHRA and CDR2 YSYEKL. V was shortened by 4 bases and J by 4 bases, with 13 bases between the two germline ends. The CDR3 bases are TGCGCCAGCAGCCCCCAGACGGAGTCCTATGGCTACACCTTC. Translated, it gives CASSPQTESYGYTF.

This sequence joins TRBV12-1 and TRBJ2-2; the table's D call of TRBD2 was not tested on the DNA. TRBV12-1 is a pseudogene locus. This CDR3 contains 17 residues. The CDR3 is CASSALSSGANTGELFF. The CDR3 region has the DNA TGTGCCAGCAGCGCGCTCTCTAGCGGAGCTAACACCGGGGAGCTGTTTTTT.

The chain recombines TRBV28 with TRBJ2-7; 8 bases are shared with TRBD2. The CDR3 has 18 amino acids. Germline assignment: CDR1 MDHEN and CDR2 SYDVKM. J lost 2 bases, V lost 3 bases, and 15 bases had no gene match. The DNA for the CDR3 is TGTGCCAGCAGTTTCCCGCAGGGTCAAGTAGCGGGGCCCTACGAGCAGTACTTC. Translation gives CASSFPQGQVAGPYEQYF.

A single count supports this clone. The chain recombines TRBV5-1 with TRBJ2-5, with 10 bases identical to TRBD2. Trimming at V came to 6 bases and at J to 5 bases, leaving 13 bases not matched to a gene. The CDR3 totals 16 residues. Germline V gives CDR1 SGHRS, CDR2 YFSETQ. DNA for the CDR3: TGCGCCAGCAATCGGATCCTAGCGGGAGTGGGGGAGACCCAGTACTTC. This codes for CASNRILAGVGETQYF. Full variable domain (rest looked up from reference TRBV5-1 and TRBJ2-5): KAGVTQTPRYLIKTRGQQVTLSCSPISGHRSVSWYQQTPGQGLQFLFEYFSETQRNKGNFPGRFSGRQFSNSRSEMNVSTLELGDSALYLCASNRILAGVGETQYFGPGTRLLVL.

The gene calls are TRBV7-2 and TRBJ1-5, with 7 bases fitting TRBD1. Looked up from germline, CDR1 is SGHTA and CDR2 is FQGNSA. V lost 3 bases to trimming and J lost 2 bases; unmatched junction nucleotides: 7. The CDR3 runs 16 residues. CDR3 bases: TGTGCCAGCAGCTTGACAGGGACTTGGGGCAATCAGCCCCAGCATTTT. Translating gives CASSLTGTWGNQPQHF.

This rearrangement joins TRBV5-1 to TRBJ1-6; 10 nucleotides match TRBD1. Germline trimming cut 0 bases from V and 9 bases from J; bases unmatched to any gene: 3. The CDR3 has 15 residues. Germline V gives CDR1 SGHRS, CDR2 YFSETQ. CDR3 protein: CASSLEGQGFSPLHF. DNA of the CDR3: TGCGCCAGCAGCTTGGAGGGACAGGGGTTTTCACCCCTCCACTTT.

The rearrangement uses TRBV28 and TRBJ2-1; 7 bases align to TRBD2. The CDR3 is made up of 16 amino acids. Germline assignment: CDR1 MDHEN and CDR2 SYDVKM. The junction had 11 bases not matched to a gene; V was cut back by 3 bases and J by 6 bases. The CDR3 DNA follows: TGTGCCAGCAGTTTTGGGGGGGGTCATTCGCCCAATGAGCAGTTCTTC. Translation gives CASSFGGGHSPNEQFF.

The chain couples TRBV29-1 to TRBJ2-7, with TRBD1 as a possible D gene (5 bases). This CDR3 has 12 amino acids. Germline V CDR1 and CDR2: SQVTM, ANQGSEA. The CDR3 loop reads CTLMAGSYEQYF. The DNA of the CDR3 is TGCACCCTGATGGCAGGGTCCTACGAGCAGTACTTC.

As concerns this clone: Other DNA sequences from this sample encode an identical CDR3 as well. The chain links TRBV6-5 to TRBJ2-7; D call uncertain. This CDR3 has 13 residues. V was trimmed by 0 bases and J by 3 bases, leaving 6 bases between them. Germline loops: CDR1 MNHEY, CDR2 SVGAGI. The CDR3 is CASSYSQNYEQYF. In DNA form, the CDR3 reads TGTGCCAGCAGTTACTCACAGAACTACGAGCAGTACTTC.

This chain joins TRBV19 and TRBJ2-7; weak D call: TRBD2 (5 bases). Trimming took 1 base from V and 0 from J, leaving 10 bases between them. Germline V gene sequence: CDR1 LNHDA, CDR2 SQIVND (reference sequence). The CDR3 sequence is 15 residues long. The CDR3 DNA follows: TGTGCCAGTAGTATAGTCGCTACTAGCTCCTACGAGCAGTACTTC. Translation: CASSIVATSSYEQYF.

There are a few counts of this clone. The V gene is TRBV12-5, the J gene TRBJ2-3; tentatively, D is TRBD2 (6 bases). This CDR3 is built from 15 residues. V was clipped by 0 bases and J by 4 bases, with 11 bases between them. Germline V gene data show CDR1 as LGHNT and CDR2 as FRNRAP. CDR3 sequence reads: CASGLVPSGSDTQYF. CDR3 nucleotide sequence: TGTGCTAGTGGTTTGGTGCCCAGCGGGTCAGATACGCAGTATTTT.